The rows below give T cell receptor beta chains drawn from one sample of a study of blood T cell repertoires in COVID-19. The protocol was immunoSEQ multiplex PCR, while the TCRdb copy is restricted to in-frame clones and leaves out a portion. The sample holds 190,000 or so clones, roughly 88% seen once. Material: PBMCs or T cells enriched from blood (not recorded which). These receptors were taken from a woman aged 30 to 39 who had recovered from COVID-19. The CDR3 runs from the conserved cysteine through the conserved F or W. Fields, in order: CDR3 DNA, CDR3 protein, J gene, clone size, V gene, D gene. A D gene is named only where the DNA matches it firmly. Expanded clones get a size class; other rows say once, few or many, or leave the size out.

DNA: TGTGCCAGCAGTCCCGGGACTGGGGTCACCGAGCAGTACTTC
CDR3: CASSPGTGVTEQYF
J: TRBJ2-7
size: -
V: TRBV2
D: -

DNA: TGTGCCAGCAGTGATGGAGGGGAAAATCAGCCCCAGCATTTT
CDR3: CASSDGGENQPQHF
J: TRBJ1-5
size: many
V: TRBV6-4
D: -

DNA: TGTGCCAGCAAACGATTACGGGAGAGTGACGGGGAGCTGTTTTTT
CDR3: CASKRLRESDGELFF
J: TRBJ2-2
size: -
V: TRBV2
D: -

DNA: TGTGCCTGGAATCGAGGGCATGGGGCCAACGTCCTGACTTTC
CDR3: CAWNRGHGANVLTF
J: TRBJ2-6
size: -
V: TRBV30
D: -

DNA: TGTGCCAGCAGCTTCCCGACAGGGGGTATCTACGAGCAGTACTTC
CDR3: CASSFPTGGIYEQYF
J: TRBJ2-7
size: -
V: TRBV13
D: TRBD1

DNA: TGTGCCAGCAGCCAAGCCCCCCCGACAGCTATTTACACTGAAGCTTTCTTT
CDR3: CASSQAPPTAIYTEAFF
J: TRBJ1-1
size: -
V: TRBV3-1/TRBV3-2
D: -

DNA: TGTGCCAGCAGCCGCCTGACTAGCGACGAGCAGTACTTC
CDR3: CASSRLTSDEQYF
J: TRBJ2-7
size: -
V: TRBV3-1/TRBV3-2
D: TRBD2

DNA: TGTGCCAGCAGCTTAAAGGGGAGGGTCTACGAGCAGTACTTC
CDR3: CASSLKGRVYEQYF
J: TRBJ2-7
size: -
V: TRBV5-4
D: TRBD2

DNA: TGCAGTGCTAGTATGGCAACCGGGGGCACTGAAGCTTTCTTT
CDR3: CSASMATGGTEAFF
J: TRBJ1-1
size: -
V: TRBV20-1
D: -

DNA: TGTGCCAGCAGCCCTATAAAGGGAAATGACAGGAATTCACCCCTCCACTTT
CDR3: CASSPIKGNDRNSPLHF
J: TRBJ1-6
size: -
V: TRBV11-2
D: -

DNA: TGTGCCAGCAAACGCGGGAGCTCCTACAATGAGCAGTTCTTC
CDR3: CASKRGSSYNEQFF
J: TRBJ2-1
size: -
V: TRBV14
D: TRBD2

DNA: TGTGCCAGCAGTGAACACAGGGGAACGTATGGCTACACCTTC
CDR3: CASSEHRGTYGYTF
J: TRBJ1-2
size: few
V: TRBV6-1
D: TRBD1

DNA: TGTGCCAGCAACCCGGACAGTCAAGAGACCCAGTACTTC
CDR3: CASNPDSQETQYF
J: TRBJ2-5
size: -
V: TRBV2
D: -

DNA: TGCGCCAGCAGCTGGGTCAGAGGAGTAGCGGGAGGGAGTGAGCAGTTCTTC
CDR3: CASSWVRGVAGGSEQFF
J: TRBJ2-1
size: -
V: TRBV4-1
D: TRBD2

DNA: TGCAGCGTAGGACGGGGAAACACTGAAGCTTTCTTT
CDR3: CSVGRGNTEAFF
J: TRBJ1-1
size: few
V: TRBV29-1
D: -

DNA: TGTGCCAGCAGCCCTAGCGGGAGCTCCTACAATGAGCAGTTCTTC
CDR3: CASSPSGSSYNEQFF
J: TRBJ2-1
size: -
V: TRBV7-9
D: TRBD2

DNA: TGTGCCAGCAGTTACGTCCGGGAGGGCCAGGGCGAGCAGTACTTC
CDR3: CASSYVREGQGEQYF
J: TRBJ2-7
size: -
V: TRBV6-6
D: TRBD2

DNA: TGTGCCAGCAGCCAAAATAGCGGGATATCGAAGACCCAGTACTTC
CDR3: CASSQNSGISKTQYF
J: TRBJ2-5
size: -
V: TRBV3-1/TRBV3-2
D: TRBD2

DNA: TGCAGCGTGGCCGGGACAACCCTTAGCACAGATACGCAGTATTTT
CDR3: CSVAGTTLSTDTQYF
J: TRBJ2-3
size: -
V: TRBV29-1
D: -

DNA: TGTGCCAGCTCACCACCGTCTAGCGGGAGGGCCGGGGAGCTGTTTTTT
CDR3: CASSPPSSGRAGELFF
J: TRBJ2-2
size: -
V: TRBV18
D: TRBD2

DNA: TGTGCCAGCAGTTCCTTGAGAGGCACCACTGAAGCTTTCTTT
CDR3: CASSSLRGTTEAFF
J: TRBJ1-1
size: -
V: TRBV28
D: -

DNA: TGTGCCAGCAGCCCCCGCGAGGGGGGGGGAAATGAGCAGTTCTTC
CDR3: CASSPREGGGNEQFF
J: TRBJ2-1
size: -
V: TRBV3-1/TRBV3-2
D: -

DNA: TGTGCCAGCAGCTTAACGGGAGGTACTGAAGCTTTCTTT
CDR3: CASSLTGGTEAFF
J: TRBJ1-1
size: -
V: TRBV7-9
D: -

DNA: TGTGCCAGCAGCGTAGAGGGCGGGAGGCCAAACTCCTACGAGCAGTACTTC
CDR3: CASSVEGGRPNSYEQYF
J: TRBJ2-7
size: -
V: TRBV9
D: TRBD2

DNA: TGCGCCAGCAGCCCGAGTGGTGAACCCGGGGAGCTGTTTTTT
CDR3: CASSPSGEPGELFF
J: TRBJ2-2
size: -
V: TRBV5-1
D: -

DNA: TGCGCCAGCAGCCACCTAGACAGAAATAATGAGCAGTTCTTC
CDR3: CASSHLDRNNEQFF
J: TRBJ2-1
size: -
V: TRBV4-1
D: -

DNA: TGTGCCAGCAGTGAATATTTTCTAGCAGGATCGCAAGAGACCCAGTACTTC
CDR3: CASSEYFLAGSQETQYF
J: TRBJ2-5
size: once
V: TRBV25-1
D: -

DNA: TGTGCCAGCAGCCCTTGGACAGGGGGCTTCGGCACAGATACGCAGTATTTT
CDR3: CASSPWTGGFGTDTQYF
J: TRBJ2-3
size: -
V: TRBV3-1/TRBV3-2
D: TRBD1

DNA: TGCGCCAGCAGCCAAGGACTAGCGGGAGGTTGGCCCTCCTACGAGCAGTACTTC
CDR3: CASSQGLAGGWPSYEQYF
J: TRBJ2-7
size: -
V: TRBV4-1
D: TRBD2

DNA: TGTGCCAGCAGCTTAGCCGAGACGGGGTATGGCTACACCTTC
CDR3: CASSLAETGYGYTF
J: TRBJ1-2
size: -
V: TRBV7-8
D: -

DNA: TGTGCCAGCAGCCACCTCGAGGAGACCCAGTACTTC
CDR3: CASSHLEETQYF
J: TRBJ2-5
size: -
V: TRBV3-1/TRBV3-2
D: -

DNA: TGTGCCAGCAGCTTAGATTCGGTAGCCACCATATATTTT
CDR3: CASSLDSVATIYF
J: TRBJ1-3
size: -
V: TRBV7-9
D: -

DNA: TGCGCCAGCAGCCAGGGACAGGGGGCTTCCCCCGGGGAGCTGTTTTTT
CDR3: CASSQGQGASPGELFF
J: TRBJ2-2
size: -
V: TRBV5-1
D: TRBD1

DNA: TGTGCCAGCATCCGTAAACTAGGTCAACTAGCGAACACCGGGGAGCTGTTTTTT
CDR3: CASIRKLGQLANTGELFF
J: TRBJ2-2
size: once
V: TRBV11-2
D: -

DNA: TGTGCCAGCAATCTTAATCAAGGGGGAGGGGTGTACCAAGAGACCCAGTACTTC
CDR3: CASNLNQGGGVYQETQYF
J: TRBJ2-5
size: once
V: TRBV28
D: -

DNA: TGTGCCAGCAGCCAATGGACAACCGGTACCGGGGAGCTGTTTTTT
CDR3: CASSQWTTGTGELFF
J: TRBJ2-2
size: -
V: TRBV4-2
D: -

DNA: TGTGCCAGCTGGACTAGCGGACATCCCTACGAGCAGTACTTC
CDR3: CASWTSGHPYEQYF
J: TRBJ2-7
size: -
V: TRBV27
D: TRBD2

DNA: TGTGCCAGTAGTACTCCAGGACCACTACAGACAGGGAATGGCTACACCTTC
CDR3: CASSTPGPLQTGNGYTF
J: TRBJ1-2
size: -
V: TRBV19
D: TRBD1

DNA: TGTGCCTGGAACGCGGGCGCCGAGAACACTGAAGCTTTCTTT
CDR3: CAWNAGAENTEAFF
J: TRBJ1-1
size: -
V: TRBV30
D: -

DNA: TGTGCCACCTTTAACCGGCTCCGACTCTTT
CDR3: CATFNRLRLF
J: TRBJ1-4
size: few
V: TRBV24-1
D: -

DNA: TGTGCCAGCAGTAGAAATGTGGCGGGACCCTACAATGAGCAGTTCTTC
CDR3: CASSRNVAGPYNEQFF
J: TRBJ2-1
size: -
V: TRBV27
D: -

DNA: TGTGCCAGCAGTTTAGCTGCTAATTCACCCCTCCACTTT
CDR3: CASSLAANSPLHF
J: TRBJ1-6
size: -
V: TRBV6-5
D: -

DNA: TGCGCCAGCAGCTTGGAGCCTTACAATGAGCAGTTCTTC
CDR3: CASSLEPYNEQFF
J: TRBJ2-1
size: -
V: TRBV5-1
D: -

DNA: TGTGCCAGCAGTCCACCGGGACGGGGGGAGCAGTACTTC
CDR3: CASSPPGRGEQYF
J: TRBJ2-7
size: once
V: TRBV3-1/TRBV3-2
D: -

DNA: TGTGCCAGCAGTTTATTGGGGGCAAAACTGTTTTTT
CDR3: CASSLLGAKLFF
J: TRBJ1-4
size: -
V: TRBV12-3/TRBV12-4
D: -

DNA: TGTGCCAGCAGCTTCCTTTCCCCAAACAGGGGGCTCCCGTCCTACGAGCAGTACTTC
CDR3: CASSFLSPNRGLPSYEQYF
J: TRBJ2-7
size: -
V: TRBV5-6
D: TRBD1

DNA: TGTGCCAGCAGTAATGACAGGGAGTATAATTCACCCCTCCACTTT
CDR3: CASSNDREYNSPLHF
J: TRBJ1-6
size: -
V: TRBV28
D: TRBD1

DNA: TGTGCCAGCAGTCCCGGGACTAGCGGGACGAACCAAGAGACCCAGTACTTC
CDR3: CASSPGTSGTNQETQYF
J: TRBJ2-5
size: -
V: TRBV28
D: TRBD2

DNA: TGTGCCAGCTCAGCGACAGGGCGCTCCTACAATGAGCAGTTCTTC
CDR3: CASSATGRSYNEQFF
J: TRBJ2-1
size: -
V: TRBV18
D: TRBD1

DNA: TGTGCCAGCTCACCGGGCTCAGGGGCGGCGAACACTGAAGCTTTCTTT
CDR3: CASSPGSGAANTEAFF
J: TRBJ1-1
size: -
V: TRBV18
D: -

DNA: TGTGCCAGCAGCTTAACGGGAGGGCCTGATGAGCAGTTCTTC
CDR3: CASSLTGGPDEQFF
J: TRBJ2-1
size: -
V: TRBV13
D: TRBD2

DNA: TGTGCCAGCAGTCCCTCGACAGGGATGGACGAGCAGTACTTC
CDR3: CASSPSTGMDEQYF
J: TRBJ2-7
size: -
V: TRBV6-5
D: TRBD1

DNA: TGTGCCAGCAGTGAGGTCGGGAAGATGTACAATGAGCAGTTCTTC
CDR3: CASSEVGKMYNEQFF
J: TRBJ2-1
size: -
V: TRBV2
D: -

DNA: TGTGCCAGCAGCTTGGACCTAGCGGGAGTACGGGAGCAGTACTTC
CDR3: CASSLDLAGVREQYF
J: TRBJ2-7
size: -
V: TRBV5-4
D: TRBD2

DNA: TGTGCCAGCAGCTTAGCGGGACTAGCCCCGAATGAGCAGTTCTTC
CDR3: CASSLAGLAPNEQFF
J: TRBJ2-1
size: few
V: TRBV11-2
D: TRBD2